This paragraph covers one T cell receptor (beta chain) sequence. Assay: immunoSEQ multiplex PCR; the TCRdb copy retains only in-frame clones and omits some. The sample lists around 310,000 clones; 85% to 90% were seen once. The data were obtained in a study of blood T cell repertoires in COVID-19. For the study at large: Sources were T cells, B-cell-depleted T cells, or PBMCs; the material itself was cDNA or gDNA.

Participants were aged about 18 to 100 years from more than 20 US areas. Before being deemed recovered, Cohort 3 donors had two negative PCRs, clearance, or symptom resolution. This CDR3 contains 14 residues. V was cut by 5 bases and J by 5 bases, with 13 bases left in between. Germline CDR1 reads SGHTA; CDR2 reads FQGNSA. Sequencing was carried out using PBMCs or T cells enriched from blood (not recorded which). The clonotype originates from a woman in her 30s who had recovered from COVID-19. The chain links TRBV7-2 to TRBJ1-5; D is unclear. The CDR3 reads CASSPGPADQPQHF. DNA of the CDR3: TGTGCCAGCAGCCCTGGGCCCGCAGATCAGCCCCAGCATTTT. Drawing the rest from reference TRBV7-2 and TRBJ1-5, the complete variable domain is GAGVSQSPSNKVTEKGKDVELRCDPISGHTALYWYRQSLGQGLEFLIYFQGNSAPDKSGLPSDRFSAERTGGSVSTLTIQRTQQEDSAVYLCASSPGPADQPQHFGDGTRLSIL.